This T cell receptor beta chain is from a study of T-cell memory formation after mild COVID-19. Study at large: Largely donor-specific TCR clusters were found.

This clonotype occurred a few times. As yet, its antigen is unknown. The germline V and J ends were trimmed by 5 bases and 1 base, with 8 bases remaining between them. Germline CDR1 SGHTA, CDR2 FQGNSA. This CDR3 is 14 amino acids long. Constant-segment primers were used for 5'RACE, and the resulting TCR alpha and TCR beta cDNA libraries carried sample barcodes and UMIs. TCRdb ran MiXCR on the 5' RACE reads and lists one entry per CDR3 protein. Of hundreds of thousands of distinct CDR3 sequences in the sample, roughly 17% were seen once. Regarding the study as a whole: The authors did not confirm SARS-CoV-2 specificity of second-wave clones peaking day 37. There was a balanced CD4/CD8 profile in clones contracting day 15 to 85, and later expanders leaned CD4+.

The sequence was obtained from an adult woman who had mild COVID-19 (a few samples of this study predate the infection). Cell type and time point are not known. The chain carries TRBV7-2 and TRBJ2-2; maybe TRBD1 (6 bases). Source material: PBMCs or a T cell subset sorted from them (not recorded which). The CDR3 reads CASSDRWNTGELFF. The CDR3 DNA is TGTGCCAGCAGCGACAGGTGGAACACCGGGGAGCTGTTTTTT.